What follows is one T cell receptor beta chain and its context. What it binds is unknown. The CDR3 has 16 amino acids. Deletions cut 3 bases from V and 0 bases from J, with 14 bases between. Germline CDR1 and CDR2: LGHNT and FRNRAP. This entry is derived from a study of blood T cells in healthy people across ages. Overall study results and limits: With naive T cell percentage, TCR beta diversity showed a strong correlation.

The second PCR ran roughly 7 to 12 cycles with a sample-barcoded 5' primer and J-beta primers. Each sample yielded at least 2.5 million CDR3-containing paired-end reads. TCRdb reprocessed the 5' RACE reads with MiXCR, giving one entry per CDR3 protein. This sample carries 1 million or so distinct CDR3 sequences, around 25% of them seen once, and the ten largest clones take around 0.75%. The sample was also linked to a second study, of T cells of mothers and their children. This second study says: For related and unrelated pairs alike, thymic selection shapes TCR recombination output similarly.

This rearrangement joins TRBV12-5 to TRBJ2-5, with D possibly being TRBD1 or TRBD2 (5 bases each). Sequenced: blood. This sequence was found in a girl aged 2-10 years in good health. In DNA form, the CDR3 reads TGTGCTAGTGGTTTTTTTCCTGAGGGGAACCAAGAGACCCAGTACTTC. Protein sequence: CASGFFPEGNQETQYF.